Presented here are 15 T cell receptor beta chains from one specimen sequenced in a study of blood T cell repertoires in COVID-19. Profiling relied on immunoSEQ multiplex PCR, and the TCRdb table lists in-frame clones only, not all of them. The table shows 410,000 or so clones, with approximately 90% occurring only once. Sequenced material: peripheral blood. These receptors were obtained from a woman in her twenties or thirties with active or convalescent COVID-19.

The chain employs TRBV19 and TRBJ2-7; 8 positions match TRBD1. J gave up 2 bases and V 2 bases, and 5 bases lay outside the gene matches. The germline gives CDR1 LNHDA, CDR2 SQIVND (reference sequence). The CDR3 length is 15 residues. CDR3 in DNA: TGTGCCAGTAGTATATCCCGACAGGGGACCTACGAGCAGTACTTC. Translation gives CASSISRQGTYEQYF.

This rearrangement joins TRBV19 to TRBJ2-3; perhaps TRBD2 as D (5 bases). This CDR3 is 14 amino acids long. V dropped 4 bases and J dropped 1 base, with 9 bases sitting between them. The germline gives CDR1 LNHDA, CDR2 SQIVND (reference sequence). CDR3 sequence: CASSKAERTDTQYF. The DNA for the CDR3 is TGTGCCAGTAGTAAAGCGGAACGCACAGATACGCAGTATTTT. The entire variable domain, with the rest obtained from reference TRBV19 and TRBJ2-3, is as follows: DGGITQSPKYLFRKEGQNVTLSCEQNLNHDAMYWYRQDPGQGLRLIYYSQIVNDFQKGDIAEGYSVSREKKESFPLTVTSAQKNPTAFYLCASSKAERTDTQYFGPGTRLTVL.

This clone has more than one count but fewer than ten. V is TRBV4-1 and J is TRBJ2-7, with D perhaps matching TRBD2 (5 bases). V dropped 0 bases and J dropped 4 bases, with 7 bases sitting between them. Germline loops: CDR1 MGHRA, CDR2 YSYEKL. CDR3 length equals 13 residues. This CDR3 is CASSQDRGYEQYF. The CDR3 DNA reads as TGCGCCAGCAGCCAAGATCGAGGGTACGAGCAGTACTTC.

The CDR3 DNA reads TGCAGCGTTGAAAGCGGGGGCGGCACAGATACGCAGTATTTT. This sequence encodes CSVESGGGTDTQYF. This rearrangement joins TRBV29-1 to TRBJ2-3, with 8 nucleotides matching TRBD2. V lost 2 bases to trimming and J lost 1 base; unmatched junction nucleotides: 2. This CDR3 region has 14 residues. The V gene's germline CDR1 is SQVTM and CDR2 ANQGSEA.

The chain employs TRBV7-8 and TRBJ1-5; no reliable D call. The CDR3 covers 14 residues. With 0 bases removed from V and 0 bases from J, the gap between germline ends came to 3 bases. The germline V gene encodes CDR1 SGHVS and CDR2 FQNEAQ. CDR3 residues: CASSLANSNQPQHF. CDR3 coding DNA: TGTGCCAGCAGCTTAGCTAATAGCAATCAGCCCCAGCATTTT.

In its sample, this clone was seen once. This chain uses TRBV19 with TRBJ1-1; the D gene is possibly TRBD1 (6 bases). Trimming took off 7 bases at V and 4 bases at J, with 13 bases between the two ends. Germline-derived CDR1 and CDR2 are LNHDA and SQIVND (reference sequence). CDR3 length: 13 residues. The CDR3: CASTNRVVTEAFF. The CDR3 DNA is TGTGCCAGTACGAACAGGGTTGTCACTGAAGCTTTCTTT.

CDR3 nucleotide sequence: TGTGCCAGTAGTAGGTTAGCGGGAGGAGGAAAGACCCAGTACTTC. This gives the protein CASSRLAGGGKTQYF. The gene calls are TRBV19 and TRBJ2-5, with TRBD2 matching 10 bases. The V gene's germline CDR1 is LNHDA and CDR2 SQIVND (reference sequence). The CDR3 is 15 residues long. V shed 4 bases and J 6 bases; nucleotides not matched to a gene: 8.

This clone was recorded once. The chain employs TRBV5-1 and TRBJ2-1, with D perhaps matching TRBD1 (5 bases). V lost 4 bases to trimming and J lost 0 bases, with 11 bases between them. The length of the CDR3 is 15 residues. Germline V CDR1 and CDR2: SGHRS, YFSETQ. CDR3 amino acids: CASSNRQSSYNEQFF. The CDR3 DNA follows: TGCGCCAGCAGCAATCGACAGAGCTCCTACAATGAGCAGTTCTTC.

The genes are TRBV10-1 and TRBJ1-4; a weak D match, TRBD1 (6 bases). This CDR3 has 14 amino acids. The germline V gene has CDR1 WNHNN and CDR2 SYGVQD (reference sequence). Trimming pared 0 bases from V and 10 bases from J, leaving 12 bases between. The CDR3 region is CASSESPADRKLFF. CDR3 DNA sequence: TGCGCCAGCAGTGAGTCCCCGGCGGACAGAAAACTGTTTTTT.

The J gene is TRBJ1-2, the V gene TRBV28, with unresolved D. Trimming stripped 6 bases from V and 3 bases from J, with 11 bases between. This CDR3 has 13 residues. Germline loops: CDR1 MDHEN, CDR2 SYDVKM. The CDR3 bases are TGTGCCAGCAGCTTAGGAGGACACTATGGCTACACCTTC. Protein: CASSLGGHYGYTF.

The CDR3 is CASSLPSGGSYEQYF. As DNA, the CDR3 is TGTGCCAGCAGCTTACCTAGCGGGGGGAGTTACGAGCAGTACTTC. V usage is TRBV7-9 and J usage is TRBJ2-7, with 11 bases identical to TRBD2. The CDR3 totals 15 residues. CDR1 and CDR2 (germline): SEHNR, FQNEAQ (reference sequence). The ends lost 2 bases at V and 4 bases at J; junction bases unmatched: 4. The entire variable domain, with the rest obtained from reference TRBV7-9 and TRBJ2-7, is as follows: DTGVSQNPRHKITKRGQNVTFRCDPISEHNRLYWYRQTLGQGPEFLTYFQNEAQLEKSRLLSDRFSAERPKGSFSTLEIQRTEQGDSAMYLCASSLPSGGSYEQYFGPGTRLTVT.

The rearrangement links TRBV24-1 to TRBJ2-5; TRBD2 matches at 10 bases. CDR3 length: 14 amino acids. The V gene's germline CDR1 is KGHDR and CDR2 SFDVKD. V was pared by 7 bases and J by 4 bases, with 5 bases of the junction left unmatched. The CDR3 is CATRIAGGGETQYF. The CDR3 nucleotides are TGTGCCACCAGAATAGCGGGAGGAGGAGAGACCCAGTACTTC.

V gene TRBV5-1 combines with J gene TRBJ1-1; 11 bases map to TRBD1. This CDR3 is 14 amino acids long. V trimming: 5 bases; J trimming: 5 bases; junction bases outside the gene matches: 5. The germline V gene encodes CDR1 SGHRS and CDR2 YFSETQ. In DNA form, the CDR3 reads TGCGCCAGCAGTTCGGACAGGGGGCATACTGAAGCTTTCTTT. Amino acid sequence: CASSSDRGHTEAFF.

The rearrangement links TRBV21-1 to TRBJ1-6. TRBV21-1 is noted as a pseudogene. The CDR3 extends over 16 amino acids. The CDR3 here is CASSKSYGVWYSPLHF. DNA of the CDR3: TGTGCCAGCAGCAAATCGTACGGGGTTTGGTATTCACCCCTCCACTTT.

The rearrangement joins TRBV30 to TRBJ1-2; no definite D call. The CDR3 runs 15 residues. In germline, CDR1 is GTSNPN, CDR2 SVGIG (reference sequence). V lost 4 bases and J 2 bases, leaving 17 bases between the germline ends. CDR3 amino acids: CAWKNSPPENYGYTF. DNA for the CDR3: TGTGCCTGGAAAAACAGCCCTCCTGAGAACTATGGCTACACCTTC.